This T cell receptor (beta chain) stems from a study of cytomegalovirus exposure and HLA in healthy donors listed by TCRdb under 2017. About the investigation overall: An earlier analysis of approximately 600 of the donors reported 250 to 300 Gb of sequence data and some 120 million unique TCR beta sequences from about 180 million T cells. An early release covering some 640 HLA-typed donors comprised about 320 gigabases of sequencing data and approximately 85 million unique TCR sequences. Of the roughly 420 genotyped donors, 70% to 90% were placed in the genetic ancestry cluster associated with self-reported Caucasian donors. The study aimed to test whether signatures of past pathogen exposure could be identified by cataloging public T cell receptors. The study used immunosequencing to profile the T cell repertoires of several hundred subjects and linked those repertoires to cytomegalovirus serostatus. In addition to the first cohort of 650 to 800 subjects, a separate validation cohort of around 110 different subjects was used. To predict cytomegalovirus infection status, the study brought together high-throughput TCR immunosequencing, statistical association of individual TCRs with disease status, and machine learning. A later analysis re-examined previously published TCR beta repertoires from just over 650 donors and added high-resolution HLA genotyping to investigate patterns of TCR occurrence. Rather than using new phenotypic data, the later analysis identified candidate immune exposures from TCR beta sequences and from how often those sequences occurred across donors. In an earlier analysis of several hundred of the donors, high-throughput TCR beta sequencing was used to judge whether each TCR beta V gene segment behaved as functional or pseudogenic. Donor age, sex, ethnicity and CMV serostatus were compiled together with the repertoire data. In a later genetic analysis, genome-wide SNP genotypes for about 65% of the 666 donors were used, and that subset was treated as a discovery cohort. Every repertoire in the discovery cohort had been generated on one and the same sequencing platform. Class I and class II HLA loci were covered by the typing at four-digit resolution. Typing coverage varied by locus: about 629-630 donors for A, B, C, DRB1 and DQB1; 500 to 550 for DQA1; more than 600 for DPA1; 400 to 480 for DPB1. Because of strong linkage in the cohort, a handful of DR-DQ haplotypes were treated as single units for association and clustering. Among some 400 genotyped donors of the cohort, an average of around 250,000 unique TCR beta nucleotide sequences was sequenced per donor, of which about 18% were non-productive.

As for this clone: The antigen this receptor binds is unknown.

The cohort was made up of roughly 670 healthy bone marrow donors. At the time of sampling, every cohort member was nominally healthy, though immune exposures that went unrecorded were likely present. The donor tested CMV seropositive and was one of the 289 seropositive cohort members. A peripheral blood sample was collected from each donor, and TCR beta sequencing was performed on peripheral blood mononuclear cells. The Qiagen DNeasy Blood Extraction Kit was used to extract genomic DNA from the blood cell samples. What the work shows at the level of the full study, not this receptor alone: CMV serostatus was the only immune exposure information available for the cohort. A later analysis found that HLA-associated TCR beta chains were more clonally expanded and had lower generation probabilities than equally common non-associated chains. A later analysis associated roughly 17,000 TCR beta sequences with specific HLA alleles at a false discovery rate of 0.05. A later analysis reported that several top co-occurrence clusters appeared linked to parvovirus B19, influenza, CMV and Epstein-Barr virus. Sequencing depth was assumed to be roughly uniform across donors in the presence/absence analyses, though that assumption may not hold. A group of highly shared sequence variants was considered likely to be a technical artifact of the sequencing pipeline. Most TCR sequences were seen in very few donors, while some public TCRs were found in many individuals. When HLA alleles, especially DR and DQ, strongly co-occurred, attributing TCR associations to individual alleles was difficult. The study gave a list of roughly 150 TCR beta chains associated with cytomegalovirus. In an earlier analysis of some 640 of the donors, most TCR beta V segments were observed in productive rearrangements about 90% or about 30% of the time, broadly matching IMGT annotations. Some IMGT-functional V segments, including TRBV6-2 and TRBV6-3, could not be told apart with the 87-base-pair reads, so those segments were excluded. Because counts were too low, approximately 18 rarely observed V segments, including chromosome 9 orphons, were excluded from the earlier analysis of 587 of the donors. Most CMV-associated TCR beta chains appeared to be HLA-restricted in a later analysis, and the HLA associations seemed to be driven largely by CMV exposure. Only TCR beta chains were sequenced in this cohort, and the absence of alpha or paired-chain data limited detectable features. Correlated functional status among segregating V segments might reflect linkage disequilibrium, but an unknown experimental factor could not be ruled out. A further reported finding was that TCR beta sequences accurately predicted the HLA-A and HLA-B alleles for most subjects in the first cohort. The authors suggested that the approach could potentially be generalized to other disease states and immunological phenotypes. A later analysis found that TCR association rates varied across HLA loci, with DRB1 alleles showing the most associated TCRs and HLA-C alleles the fewest. The classifier was reported to diagnose cytomegalovirus status with high specificity and sensitivity in both the original and validation cohorts. In a later genetic analysis, fewer N-insertions in productive TCRs were reported among donors in an Asian-associated ancestry cluster than the approximately 670-donor mean. In a later genetic analysis, a missense DCLRE1C variant was associated with V-gene and J-gene trimming of TCR beta chains, and the association was replicated in an independent cohort. Because some donors lacked HLA typing at each locus, the association tests relied only on the typed subset. In vitro tests confirmed that a few of the cytomegalovirus-associated TCR beta chains recognize cytomegalovirus antigens.

Library prep was done by the immunoSEQ multiplex PCR assay. For the multiplex PCR, a mixture combining 60 forward primers for TCR Vbeta segments and 13 reverse primers for TCR Jbeta segments was used. A multiplex PCR assay on genomic DNA amplified the CDR3 region of rearranged TCR beta genes. Amplified TCR beta libraries were sequenced as 87-base-pair reads on the Illumina HiSeq System. The authors' pipeline ran thus. Across the roughly 670 repertoires, a later analysis counted roughly 77 million unique TCR beta chains, around 11 million of which were shared by at least two donors. A nearest-neighbor algorithm error-corrected the raw reads and collapsed the reads into unique sequences, merging closely related sequences to remove PCR and sequencing errors. To assign V, D and J gene segments, CDR3 sequences were aligned to IMGT reference sequences. For a sequence to be retained, at least a six-nucleotide match to both a V gene segment and a J gene segment was required. Rearrangements were classified as productive when the CDR3 lacked stop codons and remained in frame with V and J, and all other rearrangements were classified as non-productive. CDR3 was defined according to IMGT convention as the region running from the second conserved V-encoded cysteine to the conserved J-encoded phenylalanine. In an earlier analysis of more than 550 of the donors, sequences lacking an unambiguous match to a single V gene segment were excluded. In an earlier analysis of several hundred of the donors, V segments were called functional above 56.7% productive rearrangements and were called segregating when the between-donor standard deviation exceeded 5%. A statistical classification framework was built to diagnose cytomegalovirus status from the catalog of TCR beta chain sequences. V and J gene assignment, in a later analysis, came from comparing TCR nucleotide sequences with IMGT/GENE-DB human TR gene sequences. Using the TCRdist pipeline, a later analysis assigned CDR3 sequences along with most-parsimonious VDJ recombination scenarios. In a later analysis, each TCR beta chain was defined by its CDR3 amino acid sequence together with its V-gene family, and reads without a unique V-gene family were excluded. In a later analysis, 450 to 600 highly shared, low-generation-probability nucleotide sequences were removed to address suspected cross-contamination and a sequencing artifact. A later analysis calculated a clonal expansion index for each public chain from normalized within-repertoire ranks of inferred template counts. A later analysis computed generation probabilities with a VDJ recombination model fitted to out-of-frame rearrangements, and checked the results against IGoR. A later analysis scored TCR-TCR, TCR-HLA and TCR-CMV co-occurrence with hypergeometric tests, applying a repertoire-size bias correction to TCR pairs. False discovery rates were estimated in a later analysis by permuting HLA or CMV assignments 20 times. In a later analysis, co-occurring TCRs were grouped with DBSCAN, and TCRdist sequence similarity was added when clustering was performed within HLA-allele-positive subsets. Repertoires with fewer than 30,000 or more than 120,000 public chains, plus five repertoires with anomalous nucleotide sharing, were excluded from co-occurrence clustering. Held by TCRdb, this immuneACCESS table contains in-frame sequences only and omits some clones. Under half of the omission traces to an unresolved V gene where checked; the cause of the rest is unknown. Clone size and the V and J calls come from that table; the DNA yielded D and trimming. The table of this sample itemizes around 210,000 clones. Clones ranked in the top ten supply about 1% of the sample.

From the cysteine through the phenylalanine, the CDR3 covers 18 amino acids. The DNA shown is the 54-base CDR3, in frame from base 1. The germline V end is reduced by 5 bases and the J end by 6 bases; junction bases left unmatched: 22. According to the germline V gene, CDR1 reads MDHEN and CDR2 reads SYDVKM. The sample was PBMCs. The V and J segments used are TRBV28 and TRBJ2-7, and TRBD2 matches 7 of the central bases. This receptor was obtained from a girl aged 2 to 10 in good health and CMV-seropositive. The CDR3 here reads CASSPPLSGRPWDGEQYF. DNA sequence: TGTGCCAGCAGTCCACCCCTCTCCGGGAGGCCATGGGATGGCGAGCAGTACTTC.